This record looks at one TCR beta chain sequence and its context. Its specificity is unknown. Trimming cost V 6 bases and J 8 bases, with 17 bases left between them. Looked up from germline, CDR1 is SGHDT and CDR2 is YYEEEE. The CDR3 length is 13 residues. This sample is part of a study of cytomegalovirus exposure and HLA in healthy donors. Regarding the study as a whole: Earlier analysis found most TCR beta V segments productive about 87% or about 30% of the time.

This PCR relied on a set of 60 Vbeta primers and 13 Jbeta primers. Clones were read by immunoSEQ multiplex PCR, and TCRdb kept only the in-frame ones, dropping some. The table records 100,000 or so clones, about 80% of them present only once. The sequence came from a female donor in good health and CMV-seropositive. The specimen sequenced was PBMCs. This chain connects TRBV5-6 to TRBJ1-2, with D perhaps TRBD1 (6 bases). CDR3 nucleotides: TGTGCCAGCACCTCCACCAGGGGCCCGGGCTACACCTTC. Its protein product is CASTSTRGPGYTF.